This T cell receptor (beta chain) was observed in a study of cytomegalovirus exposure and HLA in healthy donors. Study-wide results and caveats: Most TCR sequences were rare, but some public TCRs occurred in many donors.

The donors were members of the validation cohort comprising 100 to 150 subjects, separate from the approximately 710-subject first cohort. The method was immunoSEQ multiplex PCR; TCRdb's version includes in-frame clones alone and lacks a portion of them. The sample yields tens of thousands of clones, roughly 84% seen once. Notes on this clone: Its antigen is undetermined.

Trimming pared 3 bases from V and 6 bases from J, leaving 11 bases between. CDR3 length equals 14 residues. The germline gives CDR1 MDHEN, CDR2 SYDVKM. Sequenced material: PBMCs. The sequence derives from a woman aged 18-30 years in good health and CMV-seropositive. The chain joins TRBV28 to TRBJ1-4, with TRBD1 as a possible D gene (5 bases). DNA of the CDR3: TGTGCCAGCAGTTTTGGCGCAGGGTATGAAAAACTGTTTTTT. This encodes CASSFGAGYEKLFF. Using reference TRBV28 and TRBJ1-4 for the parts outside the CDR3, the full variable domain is DVKVTQSSRYLVKRTGEKVFLECVQDMDHENMFWYRQDPGLGLRLIYFSYDVKMKEKGDIPEGYSVSREKKERFSLILESASTNQTSMYLCASSFGAGYEKLFFGSGTQLSVL.